The 11 T cell receptor beta chains below were found in one sample sequenced in a study of T cells after yellow fever vaccination. TCRdb re-called the 5' RACE reads with MiXCR, one entry per CDR3 protein. Altogether hundreds of thousands of distinct CDR3 sequences are present, roughly 14% being singletons, with the ten largest covering roughly an eighth. The sample here was PBMCs, taken on the day of the yellow fever booster vaccination. These TCRs come from a man aged 30 to 39 who received the YFV17D yellow fever vaccine.

V usage is TRBV12-3 or TRBV12-4 and J usage is TRBJ2-2; D tentatively reads TRBD1 or TRBD2 (5 bases each). The V end was cut by 3 bases, the J end by 1 base, with 9 bases between. The CDR3 totals 15 residues. The CDR3 region has the DNA TGTGCCAGCAGTTTTCGGGACGAGAACACCGGGGAGCTGTTTTTT. Translation: CASSFRDENTGELFF.

This clonotype was picked up many times. The chain joins TRBV7-2 to TRBJ2-7; maybe TRBD1 (7 bases). This CDR3 has 13 residues. V gave up 2 bases and J gave up 7 bases, with 12 bases separating them. Germline V gene sequence: CDR1 SGHTA, CDR2 FQGNSA. In nucleotides, the CDR3 is TGTGCCAGCAGCTTACACAGGGGAGGTGAGCAGTACTTC. Its translation is CASSLHRGGEQYF.

This clonotype was counted between two and nine times. The chain joins TRBV11-2 to TRBJ2-7, with D perhaps TRBD1 or TRBD2 (5 bases each). The CDR3 spans 14 residues. Per the germline V gene, CDR1 is SGHAT and CDR2 is FQNNGV. Deletions cut 1 base from V and 5 bases from J, with 12 bases between. The CDR3 spells CASSLGGAAHEQYF. DNA of the CDR3: TGTGCCAGCAGCTTAGGAGGGGCCGCCCACGAGCAGTACTTC. Full variable domain (rest looked up from reference TRBV11-2 and TRBJ2-7): EAGVAQSPRYKIIEKRQSVAFWCNPISGHATLYWYQQILGQGPKLLIQFQNNGVVDDSQLPKDRFSAERLKGVDSTLKIQPAKLEDSAVYLCASSLGGAAHEQYFGPGTRLTVT.

This clonotype was observed a few times. The chain recombines TRBV6-2 or TRBV6-3 with TRBJ2-7, with TRBD2 as a possible D gene (6 bases). Deletions cut 7 bases from V and 0 bases from J, with 10 bases between. Germline V gene lookup returns CDR1 MNHEY and CDR2 SVGEGT. This CDR3 has 13 residues. This chain's CDR3 is CASKLAVSYEQYF. The CDR3 nucleotides read TGTGCCAGCAAACTAGCCGTCTCCTACGAGCAGTACTTC.

This clonotype was detected only a few times. J is TRBJ2-5 and V is TRBV10-3; 11 bases align to TRBD2. From germline, CDR1 is ENHRY and CDR2 SYGVKD. J was trimmed by 2 bases and V by 5 bases; bases with no gene match: 4. The CDR3 has 15 residues. The CDR3 region is CAISPGTSGQETQYF. The CDR3 nucleotides are TGTGCCATCAGTCCCGGGACTAGCGGTCAAGAGACCCAGTACTTC.

The chain recombines TRBV6-6 with TRBJ1-6, with D hard to call. V lost 2 bases and J 9 bases, leaving 8 bases between the germline ends. The CDR3 contains 13 residues. Looked up from germline, CDR1 is MNHNY and CDR2 is SVGAGI (reference sequence). Here the CDR3 DNA reads TGTGCCAGCAGTTACACCCGCGTTTCACCCCTCCACTTT. Translation: CASSYTRVSPLHF.

This clonotype turned up a few times. The chain couples TRBV5-4 to TRBJ2-1, with D maybe TRBD2 (5 bases). Germline CDR1 is SGHNT and CDR2 is YYREEE (reference sequence). There are 14 residues in the CDR3. V lost 1 base and J lost 5, with 10 bases in between. This chain's CDR3 is CASSLHTGNNEQFF. CDR3 in DNA: TGTGCCAGCAGCTTGCATACCGGGAACAATGAGCAGTTCTTC. The entire variable domain, with the rest obtained from reference TRBV5-4 and TRBJ2-1, is as follows: ETGVTQSPTHLIKTRGQQVTLRCSSQSGHNTVSWYQQALGQGPQFIFQYYREEENGRGNFPPRFSGLQFPNYSSELNVNALELDDSALYLCASSLHTGNNEQFFGPGTRLTVL.

The CDR3 DNA reads as TGCGCCAGCAGCCAGAACATAAAAGAGACCCAGTACTTC. This encodes CASSQNIKETQYF. This chain links TRBV4-3 with TRBJ2-5; no firm D call. The ends were cut back, 3 bases at V and 3 bases at J, with 8 bases in the middle. The CDR3 extends over 13 amino acids. Per germline, CDR1 LGHNA and CDR2 YSLEER.

In its sample, this clonotype was seen a few times. The J gene is TRBJ2-1, the V gene TRBV18; the match to TRBD1 covers 7 bases. CDR3 length: 18 amino acids. Losses at the gene ends were 1 base for V and 9 bases for J; bases not matched to a gene: 18. Looked up from germline, CDR1 is KGHSH and CDR2 is LQKENI. The CDR3 protein is CASSPLWDSSNQGSEQFF. The DNA of the CDR3 is TGTGCCAGCTCACCACTGTGGGACAGTAGTAACCAAGGTAGTGAGCAGTTCTTC.

The chain uses TRBV20-1 and TRBJ1-1; D might be TRBD1 (5 bases). V gave up 5 bases and J gave up 6 bases, with 13 bases separating them. The CDR3 covers 12 residues. In germline, CDR1 is DFQATT, CDR2 SNEGSKA (reference sequence). The chain's CDR3 is CSAPGRGPEAFF. The CDR3 DNA reads as TGCAGTGCTCCGGGTCGGGGACCTGAAGCTTTCTTT.

This clonotype was counted only a few times. The chain has TRBV18 and TRBJ2-1; tentative D call: TRBD2 (5 bases). Germline CDR1 and CDR2: KGHSH and LQKENI. Trimming took 5 bases from V and 1 from J, leaving 9 bases between them. The CDR3 loop spans 14 amino acids. CDR3 DNA: TGTGCCAGCTCAAACTCGGGGTCCTACAATGAGCAGTTCTTC. It yields the protein CASSNSGSYNEQFF.